This TCR beta chain came from a study of T cells in localized non-small cell lung cancer. Broader study findings: Patients showing higher blood T cell density tended to see longer overall survival. Multi-region tumor sequencing was not done, so intratumor heterogeneity could not be excluded.

The V end lost 5 bases, the J end lost 5 bases, and 9 bases lay between the germline ends. Germline CDR1 and CDR2: SGHAT and FQNNGV. The CDR3 extends over 12 amino acids. Here immunoSEQ multiplex PCR was the method, and the copy in TCRdb shows in-frame clones only, minus some. The table shows around 30,000 clones, with over 80% occurring only once. Remarks on this clone: Its antigen is still unknown.

Sequenced material: peripheral blood, taken before any cancer treatment. The J gene is TRBJ2-5, the V gene TRBV11-2; D remains ambiguous. This sequence was found in a male donor at least 60 years old with stage I lung adenocarcinoma. CDR3 sequence (DNA): TGTGCCAGCAGCCCTGTACTGGAGACCCAGTACTTC. Translating gives CASSPVLETQYF.